These T cell receptor beta chains were read from a single sample in a study of Graves' ophthalmopathy and Graves' hyperthyroidism. Each CDR3 protein is one row after TCRdb ran MiXCR on the multiplex PCR reads. Here the sample spans about 370,000 distinct CDR3 sequences, approximately 20% being singletons. Sequencing was performed on peripheral blood. The source is a young woman with Graves' ophthalmopathy. The CDR3 runs from the conserved cysteine through the conserved F or W. The D gene is left open where the match is weak. Not every row has a clone size; where given, it reads once, few, many or a size class.

clone_size	d_call	v_call	j_call	cdr3_aa	cdr3_nt
few	TRBD1	TRBV7-2	TRBJ2-7	CASRGTGVYEQYF	TGTGCCAGCAGGGGGACAGGAGTCTACGAGCAGTACTTC
many	TRBD1	TRBV11-2	TRBJ2-7	CASRTTGELLYEQYF	TGTGCCAGCAGGACCACAGGGGAACTCTTATACGAGCAGTACTTC
NA	NA	TRBV11-2	TRBJ2-7	CASWAGDEQYF	TGTGCCAGTTGGGCCGGGGACGAGCAGTACTTC
many	TRBD1	TRBV7-9	TRBJ1-2	CASSWTGGYTF	TGTGCCAGCAGTTGGACAGGCGGTTACACCTTC
many	NA	TRBV7-7	TRBJ2-2	CASSRTAGELFF	TGTGCTAGCAGCAGGACGGCCGGGGAGCTGTTTTTT
many	NA	TRBV19	TRBJ2-6	CASSPATAGANVLTF	TGTGCCAGTAGCCCTGCAACGGCTGGGGCCAACGTCCTGACTTTC
many	NA	TRBV28	TRBJ1-5	CASNPIRASNQPQHF	TGTGCCAGCAACCCCATAAGGGCCAGCAATCAGCCCCAGCATTTT
many	NA	TRBV27	TRBJ2-5	CASSLYPRAGKETQYF	TGTGCCAGCAGTTTATACCCCCGGGCGGGAAAAGAGACCCAGTACTTC
NA	TRBD2	TRBV19	TRBJ2-7	CASSIGSGSAVYEQYF	TGTGCCAGTAGTATAGGGAGCGGGAGCGCTGTCTACGAGCAGTACTTC
many	NA	TRBV5-1	TRBJ2-5	CASSWGTEMTQYF	TGCGCCAGCAGCTGGGGGACTGAAATGACCCAGTACTTC
many	NA	TRBV19	TRBJ1-5	CASSIDQGGTQPQHF	TGTGCCAGTAGTATAGATCAGGGAGGGACGCAGCCCCAGCATTTT
many	NA	TRBV6-5	TRBJ1-3	CASSRANGGNTIYF	TGTGCCAGCAGTAGGGCAAACGGTGGAAACACCATATATTTT
few	NA	TRBV19	TRBJ2-2	CASSIGLNTGELFF	TGTGCCAGTAGTATAGGGCTAAACACCGGGGAGCTGTTTTTT
many	TRBD1	TRBV30	TRBJ2-7	CAWSPVGTGKNHEQYF	TGTGCCTGGAGCCCTGTGGGGACAGGCAAAAATCACGAGCAGTACTTC
many	NA	TRBV7-3	TRBJ1-3	CASSEGSSGNTIYF	TGTGCCAGCAGTGAGGGCTCCTCTGGAAACACCATATATTTT
many	TRBD1	TRBV7-9	TRBJ1-2	CASSTQGDYNGYTF	TGTGCCAGCAGCACACAGGGGGATTATAATGGCTACACCTTC
many	TRBD2	TRBV7-2	TRBJ2-4	CASSPLAGVLSENIQYF	TGTGCCAGCAGCCCTCTAGCGGGAGTTCTGTCTGAAAACATTCAGTACTTC
once	TRBD2	TRBV7-2	TRBJ2-5	CASSLAPRLAGGETQYF	TGTGCCAGCAGCTTAGCCCCCCGGCTAGCGGGGGGAGAGACCCAGTACTTC
many	NA	TRBV20-1	TRBJ2-7	CSAGPRDWTTWLTEQYF	TGCAGTGCTGGACCGCGGGACTGGACGACTTGGCTTACGGAGCAGTACTTC
NA	TRBD1	TRBV6-1	TRBJ1-1	CASSETTGEAEAFF	TGTGCCAGCAGTGAAACGACAGGGGAGGCTGAAGCTTTCTTT
many	TRBD2	TRBV11-2	TRBJ2-7	CASSYQNLLAGGRYEQYF	TGTGCCAGCAGCTACCAAAATCTTCTAGCGGGAGGGCGCTACGAGCAGTACTTC
many	NA	TRBV2	TRBJ2-1	CASSFTGAEQFF	TGTGCCAGCAGCTTTACGGGTGCTGAGCAGTTCTTC
many	NA	TRBV20-1	TRBJ2-2	CSARDVSAKNTGELFF	TGCAGTGCTAGAGATGTAAGTGCGAAGAACACCGGGGAGCTGTTTTTT
many	NA	TRBV29-1	TRBJ1-5	CASIGGLGMCQPQHF	TGCGCGTCAATTGGAGGGCTAGGGATGTGTCAGCCCCAGCATTTT
NA	NA	TRBV6-5	TRBJ2-7	CASHNSEFYEQYF	TGTGCCAGCCATAACTCGGAATTTTACGAGCAGTACTTC
many	TRBD2	TRBV6-2/TRBV6-3	TRBJ2-7	CASRASGRYEQYF	TGTGCCAGCAGGGCTAGCGGGAGGTACGAGCAGTACTTC
many	TRBD1	TRBV29-1	TRBJ2-7	CSGRQGSYEQYF	TGCAGCGGACGACAGGGGTCCTACGAGCAGTACTTC
many	NA	TRBV11-3	TRBJ2-2	CASRAPKRVVSRHTGELFF	TGTGCCAGCAGAGCTCCGAAGAGGGTGGTGAGCCGACACACCGGGGAGCTGTTTTTT
NA	NA	TRBV11-2	TRBJ1-2	CASSLDANLRGGYTF	TGTGCCAGCAGCTTAGATGCGAACCTACGTGGTGGCTACACCTTC
many	TRBD1	TRBV7-8	TRBJ2-4	CASSLAPWGQGSKAKNIQYF	TGTGCCAGCAGCTTAGCCCCCTGGGGACAGGGGAGTAAAGCCAAAAACATTCAGTACTTC
many	NA	TRBV27	TRBJ2-7	CASSEGRSYEQYF	TGTGCCAGCAGTGAAGGACGGTCCTACGAGCAGTACTTC
many	NA	TRBV7-2	TRBJ1-2	CASSLRRGERGYTF	TGTGCCAGCAGCTTACGAAGGGGCGAACGCGGCTACACCTTC
many	TRBD2	TRBV14	TRBJ2-2	CASSPKSGGKTGELFF	TGTGCCAGCAGCCCCAAAAGCGGGGGGAAGACCGGGGAGCTGTTTTTT
few	NA	TRBV18	TRBJ2-5	CASSPTEARETQYF	TGTGCCAGCTCACCAACGGAGGCGCGGGAGACCCAGTACTTC
many	TRBD1	TRBV7-9	TRBJ2-2	CASSFGTATGELFF	TGTGCCAGCAGCTTCGGGACAGCAACCGGGGAGCTGTTTTTT
many	TRBD1	TRBV12-3/TRBV12-4	TRBJ1-2	CASSLEGTGGDYGYTF	TGTGCCAGCAGTTTAGAAGGGACAGGGGGGGACTATGGCTACACCTTC
many	NA	TRBV10-3	TRBJ1-2	CAISEMRRELGYGYTF	TGTGCCATCAGTGAGATGCGCCGAGAACTGGGCTATGGCTACACCTTC
many	NA	TRBV6-2/TRBV6-3	TRBJ1-5	CASSPSGRNQPQHF	TGTGCCAGCAGTCCCTCAGGGAGGAATCAGCCCCAGCATTTT
many	NA	TRBV12-3/TRBV12-4	TRBJ2-7	CASSPRAGSSYEQYF	TGTGCCAGCAGTCCCCGGGCCGGGAGCTCCTACGAGCAGTACTTC